The 3 T cell receptor beta chains presented below share a single source sample, sequenced in a study of T cells in Graves' hyperthyroidism and ophthalmopathy. The CDR3 regions of TCR beta were amplified from RNA transcripts. First-round RT-PCR with HTBI primers amplified the TCR CDR3 region. TCRdb processed the multiplex PCR reads anew with MiXCR; each CDR3 protein has one entry. The data show about 320,000 distinct CDR3 sequences, with approximately 17% seen just once and 33% held by the top ten. What was sequenced was blood. The source is a man aged 25-45 years with Graves' hyperthyroidism.

This clonotype has a count of ten or more. V and J are TRBV18 and TRBJ2-5; TRBD1 matches at 10 bases. CDR1 and CDR2 (germline): KGHSH, LQKENI. V was pared by 3 bases and J by 4 bases, with 11 bases of the junction left unmatched. The CDR3 has 17 amino acids. CDR3 DNA: TGTGCCAGCTCACCCCGCCCAGAGGGGACAGGGGTAGAGACCCAGTACTTC. Protein sequence: CASSPRPEGTGVETQYF.

The chain is built from TRBV29-1 and TRBJ2-1; the D is unclear. Trimming left V 4 bases short and J 9 bases short, with 13 bases between. From germline, CDR1 is SQVTM and CDR2 ANQGSEA. This CDR3 has 12 amino acids. The CDR3 DNA reads TGCAGCGTTGTTCACGCCCTCCCTGAGCAGTTCTTC. Its protein is CSVVHALPEQFF.

Ten or more counts support this clonotype. The chain links TRBV6-1 to TRBJ2-7; TRBD1 is a possible D gene (6 bases). The germline V gene encodes CDR1 MNHNS and CDR2 SASEGT. Between the trimmed V and J ends, which lost 7 bases and 9 bases, there was a span of 22 bases. The CDR3 has 14 residues. The CDR3 region is CASTAARDKAPQYF. CDR3 nucleotides: TGTGCCAGCACAGCAGCCCGGGACAAGGCACCGCAGTACTTC.